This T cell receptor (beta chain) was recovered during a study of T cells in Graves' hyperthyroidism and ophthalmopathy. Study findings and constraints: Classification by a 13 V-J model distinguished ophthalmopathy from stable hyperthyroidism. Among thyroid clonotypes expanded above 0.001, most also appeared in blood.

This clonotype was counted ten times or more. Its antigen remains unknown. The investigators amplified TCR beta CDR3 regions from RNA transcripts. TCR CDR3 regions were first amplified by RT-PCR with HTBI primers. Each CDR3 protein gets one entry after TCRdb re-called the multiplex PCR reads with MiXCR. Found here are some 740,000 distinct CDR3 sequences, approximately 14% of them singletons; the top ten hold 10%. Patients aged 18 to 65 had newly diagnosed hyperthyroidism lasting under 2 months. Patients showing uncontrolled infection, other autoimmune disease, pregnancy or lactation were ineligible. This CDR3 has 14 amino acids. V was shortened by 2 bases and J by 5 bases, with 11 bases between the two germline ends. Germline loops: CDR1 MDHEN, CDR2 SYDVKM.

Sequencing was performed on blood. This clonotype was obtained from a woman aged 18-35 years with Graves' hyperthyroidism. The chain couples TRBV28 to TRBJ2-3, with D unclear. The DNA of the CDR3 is TGTGCCAGCAGTTTACCCAAGACAAAAGATACGCAGTATTTT. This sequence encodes CASSLPKTKDTQYF.